This entry lists 7 T cell receptor beta chains sequenced from one sample in a study of CD8 T cells in Susac syndrome. Roughly 0.45 to 1 ug RNA was reverse transcribed with random hexamers. One entry per CDR3 protein results from TCRdb running MiXCR on the immunoSEQ multiplex PCR reads. Of some 170,000 distinct CDR3 sequences listed, 85% to 95% are singletons. Sample: CD4+ T cells from PBMCs. The source of these receptors is a human donor with Susac syndrome.

J is TRBJ2-2 and V is TRBV20-1; D is uncertain. CDR3 length: 13 amino acids. Germline lookup yields CDR1 DFQATT and CDR2 SNEGSKA (reference sequence). V shed 3 bases and J shed 5 bases, with 10 bases lying between them. As DNA, the CDR3 is TGCAGTGCTAGGGGAAGATGGACCGGGGAGCTGTTTTTT. This encodes CSARGRWTGELFF.

This clonotype was counted only a few times. It is unclear where the CDR3 begins or ends on the DNA, so no DNA is shown, and the CDR3 is as TCRdb lists it. This sequence joins TRBV29-1 and TRBJ2-2. Counting both end residues, the CDR3 totals 13 amino acids. CDR1 SQVTM and CDR2 ANQGSEA come from the germline V gene. The chain's CDR3 is CSVGAGTTGELFF.

This chain connects TRBV2 to TRBJ1-6; 8 nucleotides match TRBD1. V dropped 4 bases and J dropped 2; count of bases not matched to a gene: 7. The CDR3 is made up of 17 amino acids. CDR1 is SNHLY, CDR2 FYNNEI, per germline. In nucleotides, the CDR3 is TGTGCCAGCAGTGGAAACAGGGGGAGGACCTATAATTCACCCCTCCACTTT. Its translation: CASSGNRGRTYNSPLHF.

Only one count was recorded for this clonotype. The CDR3 region is CSAPLGGGGADTQYF. CDR3 coding DNA: TGCAGTGCCCCGCTTGGGGGCGGAGGGGCAGATACGCAGTATTTT. The chain has TRBV20-1 and TRBJ2-3; either TRBD1 or TRBD2 may supply D (6 bases each). The CDR3 length is 15 residues. Germline CDR1 and CDR2: DFQATT and SNEGSKA (reference sequence). Trimming cost V 6 bases and J 4 bases, with 20 bases left between them.

The chain uses TRBV20-1 and TRBJ1-1, with no clear D. Germline lookup yields CDR1 DFQATT and CDR2 SNEGSKA (reference sequence). V dropped 3 bases and J dropped 7 bases, with 18 bases sitting between them. This CDR3 region has 14 residues. CDR3 DNA sequence: TGCAGTGCTAGTTGGCAGGTCGGCAAACTTGAAGCTTTCTTT. Translating gives CSASWQVGKLEAFF.

The chain has TRBV10-3 and TRBJ2-5; 10 bases are a match to TRBD2. With V trimmed by 8 bases and J by 5 bases, 5 bases remained unmatched. CDR1 is ENHRY, CDR2 SYGVKD, per germline. The CDR3 runs 13 residues. CDR3 DNA: TGTGCCATCGCGGAACTAGCGGGGGAGACCCAGTACTTC. Protein product: CAIAELAGETQYF.

V gene TRBV29-1 combines with J gene TRBJ2-2; D uncertain. This CDR3 spans 13 amino acids. Trimming took off 0 bases at V and 4 bases at J, with 6 bases between the two ends. The germline gives CDR1 SQVTM, CDR2 ANQGSEA. CDR3 protein: CSVEEYRTGELFF. CDR3 coding DNA: TGCAGCGTTGAAGAATACCGCACCGGGGAGCTGTTTTTT.